In its sample, the clone carrying this T cell receptor (beta chain) was seen once. Looked up from germline, CDR1 is SNHLY and CDR2 is FYNNEI. V dropped 8 bases and J dropped 4 bases, with 12 bases sitting between them. This CDR3 contains 14 residues. Sequencing used immunoSEQ multiplex PCR; TCRdb keeps in-frame clones, though not all of them. The sample holds 180,000 or so clones, around 90% seen once. This specimen comes from a study of T cell responses to AZD1222 COVID-19 vaccine. This chain uses TRBV2 with TRBJ1-6, with no clear D. Here the sequenced sample was peripheral blood, taken on day 0 of AZD1222 vaccination. The source is an adult in good health. The CDR3 here is CASAAGLYNSPLHF. The CDR3 bases are TGTGCCAGCGCCGCGGGCCTTTATAATTCACCCCTCCACTTT.